This TCR beta chain was recovered during a study of siplizumab effects on memory and regulatory T cells. With 11 bases removed from V and 6 bases from J, the gap between germline ends came to 17 bases. This CDR3 is 12 amino acids long. Germline V gene data show CDR1 as WNHNN and CDR2 as SYGVQD (reference sequence). Findings and limits, study-wide: Roughly 75-95% of proliferating CD4+ or CD8+ clones lacked a naive or memory phenotype that could be assigned. Naive T cells apparently outstripped memory cells in diversity and seemed major alloresponse contributors.

Some clones are missing from TCRdb's copy, which holds only in-frame ones; the method was immunoSEQ multiplex PCR. Among under 100,000 clones, around 94% were seen once, and the ten largest hold approximately 1.5%. Of note for this clone: The target antigen is unknown.

This clonotype originated in a human donor in good health. The sample taken for sequencing was non-Treg CD4+ T cells sorted from blood. This chain uses TRBV10-1 with TRBJ2-7, with D perhaps given as TRBD1 or TRBD2 (5 bases each). The CDR3 DNA sequence: TGCGCCCGTAACATCGGGGCGGGCGAGCAGTACTTC. Its translation: CARNIGAGEQYF.